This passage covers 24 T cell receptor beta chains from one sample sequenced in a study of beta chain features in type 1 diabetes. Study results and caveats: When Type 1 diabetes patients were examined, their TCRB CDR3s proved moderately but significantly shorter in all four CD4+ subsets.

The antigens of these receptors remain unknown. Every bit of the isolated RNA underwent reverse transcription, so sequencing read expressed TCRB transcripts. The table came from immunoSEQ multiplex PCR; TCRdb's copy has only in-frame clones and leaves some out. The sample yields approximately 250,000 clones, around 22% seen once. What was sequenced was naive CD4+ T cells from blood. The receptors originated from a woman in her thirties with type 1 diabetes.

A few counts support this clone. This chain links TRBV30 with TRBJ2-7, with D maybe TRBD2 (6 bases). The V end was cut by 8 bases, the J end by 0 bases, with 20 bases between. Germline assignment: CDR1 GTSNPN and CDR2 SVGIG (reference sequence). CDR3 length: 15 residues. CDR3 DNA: TGTGCCGGAGTCCGGACTATTGAGAGCTCCTACGAGCAGTACTTC. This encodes CAGVRTIESSYEQYF.

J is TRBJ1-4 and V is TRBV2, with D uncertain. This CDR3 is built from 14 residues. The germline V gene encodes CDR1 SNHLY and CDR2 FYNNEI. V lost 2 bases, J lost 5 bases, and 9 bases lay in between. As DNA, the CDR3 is TGTGCCAGCAGTGAACGGACTCCCAATGAAAAACTGTTTTTT. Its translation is CASSERTPNEKLFF.

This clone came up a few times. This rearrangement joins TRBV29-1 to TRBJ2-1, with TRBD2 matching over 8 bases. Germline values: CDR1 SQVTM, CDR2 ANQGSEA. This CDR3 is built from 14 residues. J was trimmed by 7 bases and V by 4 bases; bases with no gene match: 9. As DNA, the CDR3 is TGCAGCGTTGTTGGTAGCGGGATGGGGAATGAGCAGTTCTTC. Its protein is CSVVGSGMGNEQFF.

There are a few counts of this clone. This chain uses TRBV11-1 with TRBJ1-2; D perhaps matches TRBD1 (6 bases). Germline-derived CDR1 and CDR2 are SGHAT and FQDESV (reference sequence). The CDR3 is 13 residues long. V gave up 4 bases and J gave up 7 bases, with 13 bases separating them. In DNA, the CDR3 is TGTGCCAGCAGCTCGCAGGGGTCTGGTGGCTACACCTTC. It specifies CASSSQGSGGYTF. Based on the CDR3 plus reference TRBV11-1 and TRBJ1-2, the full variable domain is EAEVAQSPRYKITEKSQAVAFWCDPISGHATLYWYRQILGQGPELLVQFQDESVVDDSQLPKDRFSAERLKGVDSTLKIQPAELGDSAMYLCASSSQGSGGYTFGSGTRLTVV.

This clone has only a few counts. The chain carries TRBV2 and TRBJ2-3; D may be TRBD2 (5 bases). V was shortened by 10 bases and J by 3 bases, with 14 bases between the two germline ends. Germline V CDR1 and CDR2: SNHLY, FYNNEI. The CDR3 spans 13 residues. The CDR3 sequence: CANSTGRTDTQYF. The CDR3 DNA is TGTGCCAACTCTACGGGGAGAACAGATACGCAGTATTTT.

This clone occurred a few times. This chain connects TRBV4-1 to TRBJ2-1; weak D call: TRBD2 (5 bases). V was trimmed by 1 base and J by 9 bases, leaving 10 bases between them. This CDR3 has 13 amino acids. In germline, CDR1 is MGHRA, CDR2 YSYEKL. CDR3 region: CASSQVRTPEQFF. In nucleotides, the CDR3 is TGCGCCAGCAGCCAAGTTAGGACTCCTGAGCAGTTCTTC.

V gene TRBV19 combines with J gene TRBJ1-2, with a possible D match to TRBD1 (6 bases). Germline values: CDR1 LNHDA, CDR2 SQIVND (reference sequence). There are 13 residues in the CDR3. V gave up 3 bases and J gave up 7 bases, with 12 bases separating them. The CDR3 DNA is TGTGCCAGTAGTATGTACAGGGATAGTGGCTACACCTTC. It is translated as CASSMYRDSGYTF. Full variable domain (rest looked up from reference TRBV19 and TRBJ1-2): DGGITQSPKYLFRKEGQNVTLSCEQNLNHDAMYWYRQDPGQGLRLIYYSQIVNDFQKGDIAEGYSVSREKKESFPLTVTSAQKNPTAFYLCASSMYRDSGYTFGSGTRLTVV.

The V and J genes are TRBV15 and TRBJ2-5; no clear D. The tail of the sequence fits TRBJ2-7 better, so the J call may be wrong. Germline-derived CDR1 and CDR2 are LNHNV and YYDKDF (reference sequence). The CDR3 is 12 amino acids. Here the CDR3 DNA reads TGTGCCACCAGCAGAGATCGTTACGAGCAGTACTTC. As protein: CATSRDRYEQYF.

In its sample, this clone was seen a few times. This CDR3 is CASSPTSGLAIYEQYF. The CDR3 region has the DNA TGTGCCAGCAGCCCAACATCCGGACTAGCGATCTACGAGCAGTACTTC. V and J are TRBV7-3 and TRBJ2-7; TRBD2 aligns across 9 bases. V lost 5 bases to trimming and J lost 3 bases; unmatched junction nucleotides: 11. Germline V gene sequence: CDR1 SGHTA, CDR2 FQGTGA. The CDR3 consists of 16 residues.

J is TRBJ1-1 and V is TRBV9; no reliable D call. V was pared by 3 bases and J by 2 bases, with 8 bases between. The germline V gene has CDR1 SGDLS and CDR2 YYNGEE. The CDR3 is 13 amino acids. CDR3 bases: TGTGCCAGCAGCGCCCGTCCCAACACTGAAGCTTTCTTT. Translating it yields CASSARPNTEAFF.

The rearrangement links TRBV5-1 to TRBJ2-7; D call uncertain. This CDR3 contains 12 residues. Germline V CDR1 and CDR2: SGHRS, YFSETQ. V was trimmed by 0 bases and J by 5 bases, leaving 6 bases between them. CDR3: CASSLASDEQYF. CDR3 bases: TGCGCCAGCAGCTTGGCCAGCGACGAGCAGTACTTC.

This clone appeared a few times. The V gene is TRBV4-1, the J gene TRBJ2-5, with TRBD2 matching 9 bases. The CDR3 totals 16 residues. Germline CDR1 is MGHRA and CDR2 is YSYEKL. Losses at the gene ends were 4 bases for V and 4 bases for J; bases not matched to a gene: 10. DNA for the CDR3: TGCGCCAGCAGCCCTTATAGCGGGAGTAGGAGAGAGACCCAGTACTTC. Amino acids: CASSPYSGSRRETQYF.

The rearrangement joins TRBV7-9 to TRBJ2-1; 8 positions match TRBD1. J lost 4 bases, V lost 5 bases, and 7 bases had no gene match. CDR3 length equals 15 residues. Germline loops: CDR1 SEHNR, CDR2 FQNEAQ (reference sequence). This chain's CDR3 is CASSATGGQYNEQFF. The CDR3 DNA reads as TGTGCCAGCAGCGCTACAGGGGGGCAATACAATGAGCAGTTCTTC.

The DNA for the CDR3 is TGTGCCTGGAGTGTACGTAGCGGCAATGAGCAGTTCTTC. This translates into CAWSVRSGNEQFF. V gene TRBV30 combines with J gene TRBJ2-1, with a possible D match to TRBD2 (6 bases). The CDR3 loop spans 13 amino acids. Trimming stripped 0 bases from V and 6 bases from J, with 9 bases between. Germline V CDR1 and CDR2: GTSNPN, SVGIG (reference sequence). The full variable domain, completed using reference TRBV30 and TRBJ2-1, is SQTIHQWPATLVQPVGSPLSLECTVEGTSNPNLYWYRQAAGRGLQLLFYSVGIGQISSEVPQNLSASRPQDRQFILSSKKLLLSDSGFYLCAWSVRSGNEQFFGPGTRLTVL.

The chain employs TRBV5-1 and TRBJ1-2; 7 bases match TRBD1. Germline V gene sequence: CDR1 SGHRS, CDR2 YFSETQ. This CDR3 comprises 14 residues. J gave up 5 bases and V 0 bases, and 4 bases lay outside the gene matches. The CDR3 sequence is CASSLEQGNYGYTF. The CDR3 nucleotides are TGCGCCAGCAGCTTGGAACAGGGGAATTATGGCTACACCTTC. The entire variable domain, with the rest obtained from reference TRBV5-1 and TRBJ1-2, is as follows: KAGVTQTPRYLIKTRGQQVTLSCSPISGHRSVSWYQQTPGQGLQFLFEYFSETQRNKGNFPGRFSGRQFSNSRSEMNVSTLELGDSALYLCASSLEQGNYGYTFGSGTRLTVV.

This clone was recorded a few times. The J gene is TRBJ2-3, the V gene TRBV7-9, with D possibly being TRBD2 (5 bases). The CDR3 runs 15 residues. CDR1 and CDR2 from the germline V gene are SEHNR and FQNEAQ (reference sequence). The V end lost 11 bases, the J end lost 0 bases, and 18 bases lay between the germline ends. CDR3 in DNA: TGTGCCGCTAGGAGCGGCCCTATTAGCACAGATACGCAGTATTTT. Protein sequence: CAARSGPISTDTQYF.

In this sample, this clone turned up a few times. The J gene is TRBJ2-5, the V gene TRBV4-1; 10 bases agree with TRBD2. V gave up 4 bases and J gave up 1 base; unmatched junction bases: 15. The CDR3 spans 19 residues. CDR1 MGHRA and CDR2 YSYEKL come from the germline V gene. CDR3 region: CASSPRRLLAGASQETQYF. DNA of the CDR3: TGCGCCAGCAGCCCCCGAAGGCTGCTAGCGGGAGCGTCCCAAGAGACCCAGTACTTC.

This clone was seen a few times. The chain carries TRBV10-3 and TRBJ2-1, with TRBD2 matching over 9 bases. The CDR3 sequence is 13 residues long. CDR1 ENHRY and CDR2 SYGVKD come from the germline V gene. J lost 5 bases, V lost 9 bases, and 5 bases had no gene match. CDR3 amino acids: CAIFSGSDNEQFF. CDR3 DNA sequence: TGTGCCATTTTTAGCGGGAGCGACAATGAGCAGTTCTTC.

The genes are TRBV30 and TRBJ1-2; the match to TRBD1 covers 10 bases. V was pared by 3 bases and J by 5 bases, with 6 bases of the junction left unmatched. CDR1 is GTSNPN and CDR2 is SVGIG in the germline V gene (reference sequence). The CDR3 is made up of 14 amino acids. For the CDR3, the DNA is TGTGCCTGGAGGGGACAGGGGCGACGTTATGGCTACACCTTC. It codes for CAWRGQGRRYGYTF.

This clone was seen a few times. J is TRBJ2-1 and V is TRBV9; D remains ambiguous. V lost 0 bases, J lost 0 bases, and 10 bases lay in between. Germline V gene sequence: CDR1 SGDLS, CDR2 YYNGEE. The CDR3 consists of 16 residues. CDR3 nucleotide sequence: TGTGCCAGCAGCGTAGATCCGGAGAGCTCCTACAATGAGCAGTTCTTC. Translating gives CASSVDPESSYNEQFF.

CDR3: CASSSGLAGVLETQYF. In DNA, the CDR3 is TGTGCCAGCAGCTCGGGACTAGCGGGAGTTCTAGAGACCCAGTACTTC. The rearrangement links TRBV7-9 to TRBJ2-5; 14 bases agree with TRBD2. The trim removed 4 bases at V and 4 bases at J, leaving 5 bases unmatched. CDR1 and CDR2 from the germline V gene are SEHNR and FQNEAQ (reference sequence). This CDR3 contains 16 residues. The whole variable domain, remainder taken from reference TRBV7-9 and TRBJ2-5, is DTGVSQNPRHKITKRGQNVTFRCDPISEHNRLYWYRQTLGQGPEFLTYFQNEAQLEKSRLLSDRFSAERPKGSFSTLEIQRTEQGDSAMYLCASSSGLAGVLETQYFGPGTRLLVL.

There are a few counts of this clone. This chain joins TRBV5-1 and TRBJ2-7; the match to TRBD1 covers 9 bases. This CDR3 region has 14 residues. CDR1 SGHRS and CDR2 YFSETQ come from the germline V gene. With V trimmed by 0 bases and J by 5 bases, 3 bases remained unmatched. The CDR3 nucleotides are TGCGCCAGCAGCTTGGTGACAGGGGGAAACGAGCAGTACTTC. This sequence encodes CASSLVTGGNEQYF. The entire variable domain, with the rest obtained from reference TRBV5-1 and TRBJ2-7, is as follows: KAGVTQTPRYLIKTRGQQVTLSCSPISGHRSVSWYQQTPGQGLQFLFEYFSETQRNKGNFPGRFSGRQFSNSRSEMNVSTLELGDSALYLCASSLVTGGNEQYFGPGTRLTVT.

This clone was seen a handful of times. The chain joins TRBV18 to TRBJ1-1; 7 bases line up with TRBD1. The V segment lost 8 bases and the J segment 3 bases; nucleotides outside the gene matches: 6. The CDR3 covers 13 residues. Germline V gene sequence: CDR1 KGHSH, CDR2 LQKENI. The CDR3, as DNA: TGTGCCAGCGGGGACAGCCGGGACACTGAAGCTTTCTTT. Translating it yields CASGDSRDTEAFF.

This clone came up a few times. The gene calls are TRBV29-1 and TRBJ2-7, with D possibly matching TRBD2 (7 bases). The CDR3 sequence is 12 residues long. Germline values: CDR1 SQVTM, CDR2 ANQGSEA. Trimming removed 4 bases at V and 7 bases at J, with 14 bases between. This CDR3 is CSVGGGRWEQYF. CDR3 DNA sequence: TGCAGCGTTGGGGGGGGGCGGTGGGAGCAGTACTTC.